A single sample gave rise to the 30 T cell receptor beta chains below, sequenced in a study of cytomegalovirus exposure and HLA in healthy donors. Vbeta (60) and Jbeta (13) primers were used in the PCR. Measured with immunoSEQ multiplex PCR; TCRdb has only the in-frame clones, and not every one. The table records about 100,000 clones, about four fifths of them present only once. Source material: PBMCs. These receptors all stem from a man aged 30-40 years in good health and CMV-seronegative.

This clone was found a few times. The chain recombines TRBV6-1 with TRBJ2-5; D perhaps matches TRBD2 (6 bases). TRBJ2-7 matches the DNA end more closely, so the J call is doubtful. The CDR3 runs 15 residues. Per the germline V gene, CDR1 is MNHNS and CDR2 is SASEGT. CDR3 sequence (DNA): TGTGCCAGCAGTGAAGCAGAGGGAGGCTCCTACGAGCAGTACTTC. Residues: CASSEAEGGSYEQYF.

This sequence joins TRBV7-9 and TRBJ2-7, with a tentative D call TRBD2 (6 bases). The ends were cut back, 0 bases at V and 6 bases at J, with 15 bases in the middle. The CDR3 is made up of 15 amino acids. From germline, CDR1 is SEHNR and CDR2 FQNEAQ (reference sequence). The chain's CDR3 is CASSLAGGRGPEQYF. As DNA, the CDR3 is TGTGCCAGCAGCTTAGCCGGGGGTAGGGGTCCCGAGCAGTACTTC.

This chain uses TRBV18 with TRBJ1-1; weak D call: TRBD1 (5 bases). V shed 4 bases and J shed 3 bases, with 18 bases lying between them. The germline gives CDR1 KGHSH, CDR2 LQKENI. CDR3 length equals 16 residues. The CDR3: CASSRLGTDWDTEAFF. CDR3 bases: TGTGCCAGCTCACGGTTAGGGACTGACTGGGACACTGAAGCTTTCTTT.

The genes are TRBV6-4 and TRBJ1-2; 9 nucleotides agree with TRBD1. Trimming cost V 8 bases and J 6 bases; bases outside gene matches: 7. There are 13 residues in the CDR3. Germline V gene data show CDR1 as MRHNA and CDR2 as SNTAGT. For the CDR3, the DNA is TGTGCCAGCGGCCCCGGGACAGGGAATGGCTACACCTTC. It is translated as CASGPGTGNGYTF.

The genes are TRBV27 and TRBJ2-7; 11 bases align to TRBD1. V was pared by 9 bases and J by 6 bases, with 7 bases of the junction left unmatched. The length of the CDR3 is 13 residues. Germline loops: CDR1 MNHEY, CDR2 SMNVEV (reference sequence). The CDR3 DNA reads as TGTGCCAGTACGGGACAGGGGGAGGTCGAGCAGTACTTC. The encoded protein is CASTGQGEVEQYF.

The rearrangement links TRBV5-8 to TRBJ2-7, with D unclear. Germline lookup yields CDR1 SGHTS and CDR2 YDEGEE. This CDR3 spans 12 amino acids. Trimming removed 2 bases from V and 4 bases from J, with 7 bases in between. CDR3 in amino acids: CASSFLRYEQYF. The CDR3 coding sequence is TGTGCCAGCAGCTTTCTTCGGTACGAGCAGTACTTC.

This chain links TRBV5-8 with TRBJ1-3; perhaps TRBD1 as D (6 bases). Trimming shortened V by 3 bases and J by 0 bases, and 10 bases separated the two germline ends. The CDR3 length is 15 residues. Germline CDR1 and CDR2: SGHTS and YDEGEE. CDR3 in DNA: TGTGCCAGCAGCTCAGGGGCCCTCTCTGGAAACACCATATATTTT. Its translation: CASSSGALSGNTIYF.

This clone was seen a handful of times. The rearrangement links TRBV15 to TRBJ2-3; 8 nucleotides agree with TRBD2. This CDR3 contains 18 residues. V was pared by 1 base and J by 0 bases, with 9 bases of the junction left unmatched. Germline-derived CDR1 and CDR2 are LNHNV and YYDKDF (reference sequence). Here the CDR3 reads CATSRVAGFPTSTDTQYF. CDR3 DNA: TGTGCCACCAGCAGAGTAGCGGGGTTCCCCACTAGCACAGATACGCAGTATTTT.

This clone is a singleton in its sample. CDR3 in amino acids: CASSRTGNTGELFF. CDR3 nucleotide sequence: TGTGCCAGTAGTAGGACAGGGAACACCGGGGAGCTGTTTTTT. The V and J genes are TRBV19 and TRBJ2-2; 7 bases are a match to TRBD1. J gave up 1 base and V 4 bases, and 0 bases lay outside the gene matches. From germline, CDR1 is LNHDA and CDR2 SQIVND (reference sequence). This CDR3 contains 14 residues.

This sequence joins TRBV14 and TRBJ2-3; tentatively, D is TRBD1 (5 bases). Trimming removed 6 bases from V and 3 bases from J, with 13 bases in between. The CDR3 contains 14 residues. Germline values: CDR1 SGHDN, CDR2 FVKESK. The DNA for the CDR3 is TGTGCCAGCAGGAGGCAGGGTGGGACAGATACGCAGTATTTT. The encoded protein is CASRRQGGTDTQYF.

V gene TRBV6-6 combines with J gene TRBJ2-1; 7 bases are shared with TRBD2. The CDR3 extends over 13 amino acids. V shed 2 bases and J 5 bases; nucleotides not matched to a gene: 0. The germline gives CDR1 MNHNY, CDR2 SVGAGI (reference sequence). The CDR3 here is CASSYGLDNEQFF. Here the CDR3 DNA reads TGTGCCAGCAGTTACGGACTAGACAATGAGCAGTTCTTC.

The genes are TRBV4-2 and TRBJ1-3; TRBD1 agrees at 7 bases. This CDR3 is 15 amino acids long. Germline V gene lookup returns CDR1 LGHNA and CDR2 YNFKEQ. Trimming cost V 4 bases and J 0 bases; bases outside gene matches: 3. DNA for the CDR3: TGTGCCAGCAGCCGGACAGGCAACTCTGGAAACACCATATATTTT. This codes for CASSRTGNSGNTIYF.

This clone counts as medium-sized. As DNA, the CDR3 is TGTGCCAGCAGGGGAGCAGGGGGAATGAACACTGAAGCTTTCTTT. This translates into CASRGAGGMNTEAFF. The V gene is TRBV2, the J gene TRBJ1-1; 7 positions match TRBD1. Germline assignment: CDR1 SNHLY and CDR2 FYNNEI. Trimming cost V 6 bases and J 0 bases; bases outside gene matches: 7. CDR3 length: 15 amino acids.

V and J are TRBV11-3 and TRBJ1-1; D possibly corresponds to TRBD1 (6 bases). The germline gives CDR1 SGHNT, CDR2 YENEEA. Trimming removed 5 bases from V and 7 bases from J, with 20 bases in between. This CDR3 region has 15 residues. CDR3 loop: CASSPWGGEKIEAFF. The CDR3, as DNA: TGTGCCAGCAGCCCGTGGGGGGGCGAAAAAATTGAAGCTTTCTTT.

J is TRBJ2-3 and V is TRBV5-5; 7 nucleotides line up with TRBD2. Germline CDR1 and CDR2: SGHKS and YYEKEE (reference sequence). CDR3 length: 18 amino acids. The junction had 13 bases not matched to a gene; V was cut back by 1 base and J by 2 bases. The CDR3 reads CASSLNRGRTSFTDTQYF. The CDR3 DNA reads TGTGCCAGCAGCTTGAACCGCGGGAGAACCTCCTTCACAGATACGCAGTATTTT.

The chain uses TRBV15 and TRBJ2-5; D perhaps matches TRBD2 (7 bases). Germline loops: CDR1 LNHNV, CDR2 YYDKDF (reference sequence). Trimming cost V 1 base and J 4 bases, with 10 bases left between them. This CDR3 has 14 residues. The DNA of the CDR3 is TGTGCCACCAGCAGAGGGGGGGGCTTAGAGACCCAGTACTTC. Protein sequence: CATSRGGGLETQYF.

This clone was counted between two and nine times. CDR3 DNA sequence: TGTGCCAGCACCACTCGGACTTACGATCAGCCCCAGCATTTT. This encodes CASTTRTYDQPQHF. V usage is TRBV6-4 and J usage is TRBJ1-5; no clear D. The CDR3 has 14 amino acids. Germline assignment: CDR1 MRHNA and CDR2 SNTAGT. V was shortened by 7 bases and J by 5 bases, with 15 bases between the two germline ends.

The chain recombines TRBV4-3 with TRBJ1-2; D is undetermined. This CDR3 comprises 15 residues. From germline, CDR1 is LGHNA and CDR2 YSLEER. The V and J ends lost 1 base and 2 bases respectively, with 11 bases between them. CDR3 DNA: TGCGCCAGCAGCCAAGCTCGGGGTCAAAACTATGGCTACACCTTC. As protein: CASSQARGQNYGYTF.

The chain joins TRBV29-1 to TRBJ2-4, with D unclear. The V gene lost 5 bases and the J gene lost 0 bases, with 11 bases spanning the gap. Germline assignment: CDR1 SQVTM and CDR2 ANQGSEA. This CDR3 region has 14 residues. The CDR3 here is CSVTSRVAKNIQYF. The CDR3 DNA reads as TGCAGCGTTACGTCTCGGGTAGCCAAAAACATTCAGTACTTC.

The chain combines TRBV5-4 with TRBJ1-2; TRBD1 might be the D (5 bases). The germline V gene has CDR1 SGHNT and CDR2 YYREEE (reference sequence). Trimming removed 1 base from V and 0 bases from J, with 7 bases in between. This CDR3 region has 14 residues. Written as DNA, the CDR3 is TGTGCCAGCAGCTTGCGGGGGTCTAACTATGGCTACACCTTC. Translation: CASSLRGSNYGYTF.

The V and J genes are TRBV25-1 and TRBJ2-3; 8 nucleotides match TRBD2. Looked up from germline, CDR1 is MGHDK and CDR2 is SYGVNS. Trimming removed 3 bases from V and 4 bases from J; junction bases left unmatched: 6. CDR3 length: 15 amino acids. CDR3 sequence (DNA): TGTGCCAGCAGTGACCCCGGGAGGGCCCCAGATACGCAGTATTTT. Translating it yields CASSDPGRAPDTQYF. Supplemented by reference TRBV25-1 and TRBJ2-3, the full variable domain reads EADIYQTPRYLVIGTGKKITLECSQTMGHDKMYWYQQDPGMELHLIHYSYGVNSTEKGDLSSESTVSRIRTEHFPLTLESARPSHTSQYLCASSDPGRAPDTQYFGPGTRLTVL.

This clone was seen only once. This rearrangement joins TRBV29-1 to TRBJ2-2; no firm D call. The CDR3 consists of 11 residues. The V end lost 4 bases, the J end lost 3 bases, and 3 bases lay between the germline ends. Germline CDR1 is SQVTM and CDR2 is ANQGSEA. CDR3 nucleotides: TGCAGCGTTGCTCACACCGGGGAGCTGTTTTTT. Translation gives CSVAHTGELFF.

The chain employs TRBV2 and TRBJ1-4, with D uncertain. The CDR3 length is 16 residues. Germline CDR1 reads SNHLY; CDR2 reads FYNNEI. The V and J ends lost 0 bases and 7 bases respectively, with 15 bases between them. The CDR3 loop is CASSEAGSSRGEKLFF. Here the CDR3 DNA reads TGTGCCAGCAGTGAAGCGGGGAGCTCGAGAGGTGAAAAACTGTTTTTT. The entire variable domain, with the rest obtained from reference TRBV2 and TRBJ1-4, is as follows: EPEVTQTPSHQVTQMGQEVILRCVPISNHLYFYWYRQILGQKVEFLVSFYNNEISEKSEIFDDQFSVERPDGSNFTLKIRSTKLEDSAMYFCASSEAGSSRGEKLFFGSGTQLSVL.

The chain joins TRBV7-8 to TRBJ2-1; possibly TRBD2 for D (5 bases). Germline V gives CDR1 SGHVS, CDR2 FQNEAQ. The germline V and J ends were trimmed by 7 bases and 0 bases, with 13 bases remaining between them. The CDR3 loop spans 15 amino acids. CDR3 protein: CASTRGTSSYNEQFF. In nucleotides, the CDR3 is TGTGCCAGCACCCGAGGAACTAGCTCCTACAATGAGCAGTTCTTC.

V gene TRBV5-4 combines with J gene TRBJ2-7; 10 bases map to TRBD2. The trim removed 5 bases at V and 2 bases at J, leaving 10 bases unmatched. The CDR3 consists of 16 residues. CDR1 and CDR2 from the germline V gene are SGHNT and YYREEE (reference sequence). CDR3 loop: CASSNLGLAATYEQYF. DNA of the CDR3: TGTGCCAGCAGTAATCTCGGACTAGCGGCAACCTACGAGCAGTACTTC.

The chain uses TRBV19 and TRBJ2-3; TRBD2 is a possible D gene (6 bases). This CDR3 region has 14 residues. CDR1 is LNHDA, CDR2 SQIVND, per germline (reference sequence). V was cut by 9 bases and J by 6 bases, with 19 bases left in between. CDR3 amino acids: CASTGGDNFDTQYF. CDR3 nucleotide sequence: TGTGCCAGCACCGGCGGGGATAACTTTGATACGCAGTATTTT.

The table lists this clone with a few counts. The chain recombines TRBV18 with TRBJ1-1; 8 bases map to TRBD1. V dropped 3 bases and J dropped 5; count of bases not matched to a gene: 2. Looked up from germline, CDR1 is KGHSH and CDR2 is LQKENI. This CDR3 has 13 amino acids. The CDR3 reads CASSPGQGTEAFF. In nucleotides, the CDR3 is TGTGCCAGCTCACCCGGACAGGGTACTGAAGCTTTCTTT.

This clone was picked up one time. This rearrangement joins TRBV15 to TRBJ1-1, with D perhaps matching TRBD1 (5 bases). CDR3 length: 16 residues. V lost 1 base and J lost 6, with 18 bases in between. Germline V CDR1 and CDR2: LNHNV, YYDKDF (reference sequence). DNA of the CDR3: TGTGCCACCAGCAGAGCTTCGGGGGTTGGCCAATCTGAAGCTTTCTTT. This gives the protein CATSRASGVGQSEAFF.

This chain uses TRBV7-2 with TRBJ2-1, with 7 nucleotides matching TRBD2. J gave up 7 bases and V 1 base, and 1 base lay outside the gene matches. Germline V gene lookup returns CDR1 SGHTA and CDR2 FQGNSA. CDR3 length equals 13 residues. Here the CDR3 DNA reads TGTGCCAGCAGCTTAGAGCGGGGTAATGAGCAGTTCTTC. Its translation is CASSLERGNEQFF.

V is TRBV10-2 and J is TRBJ2-1; maybe TRBD1 (6 bases). Germline V gene sequence: CDR1 WSHSY, CDR2 SAAADI. V was clipped by 8 bases and J by 7 bases, with 9 bases between them. There are 11 residues in the CDR3. Here the CDR3 reads CASGQLNEQFF. In DNA, the CDR3 is TGCGCCAGCGGACAGTTAAATGAGCAGTTCTTC.